This T cell receptor beta chain was profiled in a study of T cell responses to AZD1222 COVID-19 vaccine. Regarding the study as a whole: Vaccination with two AZD1222 doses was followed by a rise in Spike-specific TCR breadth and depth. With dominance at 160-218 and 743-854, vaccine-associated CD4 TCRs spanned spike.

Assay used: immunoSEQ multiplex PCR; TCRdb lists only in-frame clones, some missing. The sample includes under 130,000 clones, about 85% of them seen just once. Looked up from germline, CDR1 is MNHEY and CDR2 is SVGAGI. This CDR3 contains 13 residues. V lost 9 bases and J lost 0, with 8 bases in between. Timing groups of about 4 and about 12 weeks for second doses were pooled. Concerning this clone: What it binds is unknown.

The sequence was obtained from an adult who received the AZD1222 COVID-19 vaccine. Material: peripheral blood, obtained 28 days after the second AZD1222 dose. V and J are TRBV6-5 and TRBJ2-2; D ambiguous. CDR3 DNA: TGTGCCAGTTACAAAGCGAACACCGGGGAGCTGTTTTTT. This sequence encodes CASYKANTGELFF.